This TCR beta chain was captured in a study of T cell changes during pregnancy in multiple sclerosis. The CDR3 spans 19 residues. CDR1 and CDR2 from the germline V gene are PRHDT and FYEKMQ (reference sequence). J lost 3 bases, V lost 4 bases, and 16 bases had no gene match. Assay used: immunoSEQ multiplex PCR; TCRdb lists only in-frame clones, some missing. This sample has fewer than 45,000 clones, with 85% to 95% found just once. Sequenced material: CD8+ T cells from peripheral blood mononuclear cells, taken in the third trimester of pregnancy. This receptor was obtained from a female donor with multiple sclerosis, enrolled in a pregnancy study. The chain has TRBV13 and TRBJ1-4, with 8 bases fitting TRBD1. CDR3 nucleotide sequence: TGTGCCAGCAGCTCATACTCCATGGACAGGGAGGAGTCTAATGAAAAACTGTTTTTT. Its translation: CASSSYSMDREESNEKLFF.